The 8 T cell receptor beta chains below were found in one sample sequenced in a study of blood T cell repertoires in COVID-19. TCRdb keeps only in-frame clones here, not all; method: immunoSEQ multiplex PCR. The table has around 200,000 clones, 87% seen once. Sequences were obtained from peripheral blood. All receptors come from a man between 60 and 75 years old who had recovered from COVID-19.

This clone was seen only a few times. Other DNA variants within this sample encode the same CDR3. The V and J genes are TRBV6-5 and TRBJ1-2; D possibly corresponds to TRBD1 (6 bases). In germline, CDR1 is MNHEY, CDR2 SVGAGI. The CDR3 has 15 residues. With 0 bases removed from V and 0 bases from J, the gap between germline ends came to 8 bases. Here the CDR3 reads CASSYSTGANYGYTF. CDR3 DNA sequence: TGTGCCAGCAGTTACTCGACAGGAGCTAACTATGGCTACACCTTC.

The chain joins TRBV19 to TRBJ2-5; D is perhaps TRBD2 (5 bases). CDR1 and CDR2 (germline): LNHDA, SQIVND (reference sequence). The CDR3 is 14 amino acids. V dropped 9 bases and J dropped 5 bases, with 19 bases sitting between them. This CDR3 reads CASAPLTPGETQYF. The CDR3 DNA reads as TGTGCCAGCGCACCTCTTACCCCGGGGGAGACCCAGTACTTC.

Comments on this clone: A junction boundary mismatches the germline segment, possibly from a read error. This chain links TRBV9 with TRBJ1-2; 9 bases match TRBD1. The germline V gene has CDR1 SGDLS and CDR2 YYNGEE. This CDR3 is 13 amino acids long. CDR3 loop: CASSFRTGDGCTF. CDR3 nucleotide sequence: TGTGCCAGCAGCTTCCGGACAGGGGATGGCTGCACCTTC.

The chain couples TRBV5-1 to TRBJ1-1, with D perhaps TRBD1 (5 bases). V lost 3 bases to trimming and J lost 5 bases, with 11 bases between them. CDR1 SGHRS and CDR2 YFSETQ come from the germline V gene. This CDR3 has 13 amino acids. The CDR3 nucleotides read TGCGCCAGCAGCTCCCCAGGGTTGACTGAAGCTTTCTTT. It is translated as CASSSPGLTEAFF. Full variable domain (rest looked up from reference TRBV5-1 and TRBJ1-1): KAGVTQTPRYLIKTRGQQVTLSCSPISGHRSVSWYQQTPGQGLQFLFEYFSETQRNKGNFPGRFSGRQFSNSRSEMNVSTLELGDSALYLCASSSPGLTEAFFGQGTRLTVV.

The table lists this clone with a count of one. The CDR3, as DNA: TGTGCCAGCAGCTTAAGAGGGGCGGGGGCCTATAACAATGAGCAGTTCTTC. Protein sequence: CASSLRGAGAYNNEQFF. V usage is TRBV7-2 and J usage is TRBJ2-1, with D maybe TRBD2 (7 bases). The V gene's germline CDR1 is SGHTA and CDR2 FQGNSA. Trimming pared 2 bases from V and 5 bases from J, leaving 19 bases between. The length of the CDR3 is 17 residues.

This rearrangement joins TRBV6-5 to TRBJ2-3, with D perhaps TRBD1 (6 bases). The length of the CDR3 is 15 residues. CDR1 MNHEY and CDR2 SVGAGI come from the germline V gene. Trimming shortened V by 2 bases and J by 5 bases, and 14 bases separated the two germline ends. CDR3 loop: CASSYPHRAQDTQYF. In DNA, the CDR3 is TGTGCCAGCAGTTACCCCCACAGGGCCCAAGATACGCAGTATTTT.

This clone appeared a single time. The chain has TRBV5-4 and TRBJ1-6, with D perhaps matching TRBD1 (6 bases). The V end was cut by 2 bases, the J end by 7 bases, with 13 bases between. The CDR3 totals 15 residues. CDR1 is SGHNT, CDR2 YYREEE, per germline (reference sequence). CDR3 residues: CASSLQTGSNSPLHF. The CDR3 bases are TGTGCCAGCAGCTTACAGACAGGAAGCAATTCACCCCTCCACTTT. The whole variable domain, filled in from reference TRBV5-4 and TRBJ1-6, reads ETGVTQSPTHLIKTRGQQVTLRCSSQSGHNTVSWYQQALGQGPQFIFQYYREEENGRGNFPPRFSGLQFPNYSSELNVNALELDDSALYLCASSLQTGSNSPLHFGNGTRLTVT.

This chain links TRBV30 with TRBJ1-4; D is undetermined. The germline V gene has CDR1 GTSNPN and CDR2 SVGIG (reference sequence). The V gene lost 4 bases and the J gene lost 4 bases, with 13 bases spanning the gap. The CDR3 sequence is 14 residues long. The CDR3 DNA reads TGTGCCTGGACCGGAGGACGGTTTAATGAAAAACTGTTTTTT. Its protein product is CAWTGGRFNEKLFF.